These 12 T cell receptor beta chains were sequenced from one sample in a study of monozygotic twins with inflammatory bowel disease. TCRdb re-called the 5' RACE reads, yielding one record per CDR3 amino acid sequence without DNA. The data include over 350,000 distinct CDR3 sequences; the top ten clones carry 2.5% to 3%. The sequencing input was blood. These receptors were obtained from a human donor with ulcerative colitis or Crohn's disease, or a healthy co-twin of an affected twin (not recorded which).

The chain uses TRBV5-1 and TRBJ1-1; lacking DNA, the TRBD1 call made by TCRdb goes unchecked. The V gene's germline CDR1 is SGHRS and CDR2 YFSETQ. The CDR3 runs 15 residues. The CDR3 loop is CASSLTGTPGGEAFF.

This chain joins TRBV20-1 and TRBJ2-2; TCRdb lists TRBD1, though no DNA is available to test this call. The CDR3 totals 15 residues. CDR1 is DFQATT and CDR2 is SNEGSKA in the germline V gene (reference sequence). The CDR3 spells CSASETGRNTGELFF.

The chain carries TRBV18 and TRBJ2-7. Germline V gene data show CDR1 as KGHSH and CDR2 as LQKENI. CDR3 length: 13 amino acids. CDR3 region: CASSPTGAGEQYF.

The CDR3 sequence is CASSQVDRGSTEAFF. V is TRBV4-2 and J is TRBJ1-1; TCRdb lists TRBD1, though no DNA is available to test this call. From germline, CDR1 is LGHNA and CDR2 YNFKEQ. The CDR3 spans 15 residues.

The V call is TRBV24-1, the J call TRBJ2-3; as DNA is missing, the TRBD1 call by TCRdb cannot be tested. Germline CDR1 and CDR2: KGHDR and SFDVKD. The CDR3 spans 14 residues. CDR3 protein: CATSRTGPTDTQYF.

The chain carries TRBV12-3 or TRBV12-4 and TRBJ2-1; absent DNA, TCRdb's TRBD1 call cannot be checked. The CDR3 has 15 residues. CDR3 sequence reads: CASSARRQMFNEQFF.

This CDR3 reads CSADRRGGANVLTF. The rearrangement joins TRBV20-1 to TRBJ2-6; TCRdb's D call, TRBD1, is unchecked because there is no DNA. Germline V CDR1 and CDR2: DFQATT, SNEGSKA (reference sequence). CDR3 length: 14 amino acids.

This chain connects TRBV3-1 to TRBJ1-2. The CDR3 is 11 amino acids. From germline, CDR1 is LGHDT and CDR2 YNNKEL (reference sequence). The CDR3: CASSHSYGYTF.

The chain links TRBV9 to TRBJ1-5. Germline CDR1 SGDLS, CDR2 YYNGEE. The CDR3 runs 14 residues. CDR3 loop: CASSASGPNQPQHF.

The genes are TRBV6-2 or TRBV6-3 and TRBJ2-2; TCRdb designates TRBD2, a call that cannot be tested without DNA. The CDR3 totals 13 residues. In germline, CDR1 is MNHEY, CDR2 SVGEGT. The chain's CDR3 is CASLGLAFGELFF.

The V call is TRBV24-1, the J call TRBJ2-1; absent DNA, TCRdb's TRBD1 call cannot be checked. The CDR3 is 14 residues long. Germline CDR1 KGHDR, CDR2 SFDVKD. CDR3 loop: CATSDWGQGNEQFF.

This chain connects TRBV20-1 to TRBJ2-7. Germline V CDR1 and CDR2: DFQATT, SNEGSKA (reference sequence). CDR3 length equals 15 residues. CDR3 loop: CSAIPQQIRPYEQYF.